This T cell receptor (beta chain) was profiled in a study of blood T cells in healthy people across ages. Study-wide results and caveats: While age rose, TCR beta diversity per million T cells dropped in a roughly linear way.

A second PCR, run for about 7 to 11 cycles, used a sample-barcoded 5' primer plus a J-beta primer mix. Each of the samples gave a minimum of 2.5 million paired-end reads that contained CDR3. One entry per CDR3 protein results from TCRdb running MiXCR on the 5' RACE reads. This sample yields 750,000 to 950,000 distinct CDR3 sequences, of which under 35% are seen a single time; roughly 10% belongs to the top ten. As to this clonotype: Its specificity is unknown.

Germline CDR1 is KGHSH and CDR2 is LQKENI. V lost 3 bases and J 2 bases, leaving 12 bases between the germline ends. The CDR3 spans 15 residues. The study drew donors from healthy Caucasian individuals in Russia aged about 6 to 100. This same sample was also taken into another study, of T cells of mothers and their children. That source reports: For cDNA synthesis, the complete extracted RNA was used (roughly 1.5 ug per 15 ul).

The chain has TRBV18 and TRBJ2-3; a weak D match, TRBD1 (5 bases). The sequence was collected from a woman in her thirties or forties in good health. The sample was blood. The CDR3, as DNA: TGTGCCAGCTCACCTCCTAGACAGAACACAGATACGCAGTATTTT. This gives the protein CASSPPRQNTDTQYF.